This TCR beta chain was retrieved from a study of technical replicates of blood from a few donors. The method was immunoSEQ multiplex PCR; TCRdb's version includes in-frame clones alone and lacks a portion of them. This table holds 50,000 to 70,000 clones, 85% to 90% found once. V shed 4 bases and J shed 6 bases, with 7 bases lying between them. The CDR3 consists of 12 residues. The germline CDR1 and CDR2 sequences are MNHEY and SMNVEV (reference sequence). The sequenced sample was PBMCs. V gene TRBV27 combines with J gene TRBJ2-1; D uncertain. This TCR was sampled from a human donor in good health. Some clones in this sample may be carry-over from other donors' samples. CDR3 sequence (DNA): TGTGCCAGCAGTTCTTACTCCAATGAGCAGTTCTTC. Translated, it gives CASSSYSNEQFF.